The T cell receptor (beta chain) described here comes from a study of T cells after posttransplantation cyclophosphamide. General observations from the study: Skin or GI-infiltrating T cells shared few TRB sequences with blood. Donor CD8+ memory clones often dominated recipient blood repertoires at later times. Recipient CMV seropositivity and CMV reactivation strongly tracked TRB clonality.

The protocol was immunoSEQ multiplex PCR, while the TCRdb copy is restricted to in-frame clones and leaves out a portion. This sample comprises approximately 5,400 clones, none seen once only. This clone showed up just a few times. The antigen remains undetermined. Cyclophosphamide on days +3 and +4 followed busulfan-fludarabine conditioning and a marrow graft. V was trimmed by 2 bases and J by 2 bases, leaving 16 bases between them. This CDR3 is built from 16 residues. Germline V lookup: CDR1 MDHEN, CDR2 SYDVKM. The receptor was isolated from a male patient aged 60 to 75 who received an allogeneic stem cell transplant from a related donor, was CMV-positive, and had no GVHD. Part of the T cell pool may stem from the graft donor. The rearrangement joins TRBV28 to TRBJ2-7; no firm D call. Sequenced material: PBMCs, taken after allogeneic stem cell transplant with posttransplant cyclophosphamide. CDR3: CASSLAFRQAAYEQYF. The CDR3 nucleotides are TGTGCCAGCAGTTTAGCCTTCAGGCAGGCAGCCTACGAGCAGTACTTC.